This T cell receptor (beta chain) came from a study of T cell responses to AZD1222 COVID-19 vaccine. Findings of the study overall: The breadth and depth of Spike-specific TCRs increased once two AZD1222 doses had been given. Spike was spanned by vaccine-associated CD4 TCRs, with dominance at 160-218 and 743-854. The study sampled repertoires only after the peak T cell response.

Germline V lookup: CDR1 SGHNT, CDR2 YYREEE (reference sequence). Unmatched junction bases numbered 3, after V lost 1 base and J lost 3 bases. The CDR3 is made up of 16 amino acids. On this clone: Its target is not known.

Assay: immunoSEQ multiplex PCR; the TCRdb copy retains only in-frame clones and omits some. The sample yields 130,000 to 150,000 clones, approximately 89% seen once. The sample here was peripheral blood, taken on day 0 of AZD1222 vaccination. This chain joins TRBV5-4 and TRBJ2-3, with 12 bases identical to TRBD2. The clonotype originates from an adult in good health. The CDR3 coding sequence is TGTGCCAGCAGCTTGCCTAGCGGGGGGGCAACAGATACGCAGTATTTT. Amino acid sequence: CASSLPSGGATDTQYF. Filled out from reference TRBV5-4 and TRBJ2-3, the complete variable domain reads ETGVTQSPTHLIKTRGQQVTLRCSSQSGHNTVSWYQQALGQGPQFIFQYYREEENGRGNFPPRFSGLQFPNYSSELNVNALELDDSALYLCASSLPSGGATDTQYFGPGTRLTVL.